Detailed here is one TCR beta chain. The data stem from a study of beta chain features in type 1 diabetes. Germline values: CDR1 MDHEN, CDR2 SYDVKM. The V gene end was trimmed by 3 bases and the J gene end by 1 base; junction bases not matched to a gene: 4. This CDR3 is built from 15 residues. Expressed TCRB transcripts got sequenced, as all isolated RNA was reverse transcribed. Profiled with immunoSEQ multiplex PCR; TCRdb holds only in-frame clones, not every one. Of about 180,000 clones in the sample, less than 15% are singletons; the top ten hold 0.62%. This TCR was sampled from a woman between 18 and 29 years old in good health. Sequencing used central memory CD4+ T cells from blood. This rearrangement joins TRBV28 to TRBJ2-3; 7 bases map to TRBD2. In nucleotides, the CDR3 is TGTGCCAGCAGTTTCCCAGGACTAGGCACAGATACGCAGTATTTT. It codes for CASSFPGLGTDTQYF.